Listed below are T cell receptor beta chains from one sample, sequenced in a study of blood T cells in healthy people across ages. TCRdb re-derived calls from the 5' RACE reads in MiXCR, one entry per CDR3 protein. The sample lists about 930,000 distinct CDR3 sequences; about 29% were seen once. A further study also used this sample, focusing on T cells of mothers and their children.

Sample: blood. The receptors stem from a woman between 40 and 50 years old in good health. Both conserved end residues are part of each CDR3. A D gene is named only where the DNA matches it firmly. Clone size is shown for a subset of rows, as once, few, many or a class of expanded clone.

d_call	clone_size	v_call	j_call	cdr3_nt	cdr3_aa
TRBD2	-	TRBV2	TRBJ2-1	TGTGCCAGCAGGTTACTAGCGGGGGGCGAAGATGAGCAGTTCTTC	CASRLLAGGEDEQFF
-	-	TRBV20-1	TRBJ1-2	TGCAGGGCCCGCAGGCAGGAGAAAGGCTACACCTTC	CRARRQEKGYTF
TRBD1	-	TRBV5-1	TRBJ1-4	TGCGCCAGCAGCCGACGGACAGGGGGCATTAATGAAAAACTGTTTTTT	CASSRRTGGINEKLFF
-	few	TRBV5-1	TRBJ1-2	TGCGCCAGCAGCGAGGGTAACTATGGCTACACCTTC	CASSEGNYGYTF
-	many	TRBV7-2	TRBJ1-1	TGTGCCAGCAGCTTAGAGTCCAGGGGCACTGAAGCTTTCTTT	CASSLESRGTEAFF
TRBD1	once	TRBV5-1	TRBJ2-7	TGCGCCAGCAGCTTGGGGGGGTTACAGGGGGCGCGGGAGCAGTACTTC	CASSLGGLQGAREQYF
-	few	TRBV5-1	TRBJ1-6	TGCGCCAGCAGCTTGGCGGATTCACCCCTCCACTTT	CASSLADSPLHF
TRBD2	-	TRBV20-1	TRBJ2-3	TGCAGTGCTACCGGGACTAGCGGGGGGGAGCCACTTAGCACAGATACGCAGTATTTT	CSATGTSGGEPLSTDTQYF
-	-	TRBV7-2	TRBJ1-2	TGTGCCAGCAGCTTAAACAGGAGGTTGGAGGGCTACACCTTC	CASSLNRRLEGYTF
-	-	TRBV7-9	TRBJ1-4	TGTGCCAGCAGCTTTCCGGGACAACCCGCCTGGACGGCTAATGAAAAACTGTTTTTT	CASSFPGQPAWTANEKLFF
-	-	TRBV3-1	TRBJ1-2	TGTGTCAGCAGCCAGGAGGGGTATGGCTACACCTTC	CVSSQEGYGYTF
TRBD1	many	TRBV9	TRBJ2-7	TGTGCCAGCAGCGTTGGGACAGGGAAAGGCACCTACGAGCAGTACTTC	CASSVGTGKGTYEQYF
-	few	TRBV4-2	TRBJ2-7	TGTGCCAGCAGCCTTCAGCGGGTGGCCTACGAGCAGTACTTC	CASSLQRVAYEQYF
-	-	TRBV7-6	TRBJ2-5	TGTGCCAGCAGCGCCGGAACAGGGGAGGCAGGGGAGACCCGGTACTTC	CASSAGTGEAGETRYF
TRBD1	few	TRBV4-1	TRBJ2-1	TGCGCCAGCAGAGGGACAGGGGCCCATGAGCAGTTCTTC	CASRGTGAHEQFF
-	-	TRBV7-9	TRBJ1-2	TGTGTCAGCACCCACGGGCGCAGGGCGGAAGGCTACACCTTC	CVSTHGRRAEGYTF
TRBD1	many	TRBV4-2	TRBJ1-1	TGTGCCAGCAGCCAGGGGACAGGGCCCACTGAAGCTTTCTTT	CASSQGTGPTEAFF
-	many	TRBV28	TRBJ1-6	TGTGCCAGCAGTTTGGCAGGGTACGGTTCACCCCTCCACTTT	CASSLAGYGSPLHF
-	-	TRBV27	TRBJ2-2	TGTGCCAGCAGTTGGGGCAGTCCAAACACCGGGGAGCTGTTTTTT	CASSWGSPNTGELFF
TRBD1	-	TRBV7-2	TRBJ1-1	TGTGCCAGCAGCTCGCTGAATACAGGGGGAACTGAAGCTTTCTTT	CASSSLNTGGTEAFF
-	-	TRBV6-2/TRBV6-3	TRBJ1-1	TGTGCCAGCAGTAAGGGACGGAGCACTGAAGCTTTCTTT	CASSKGRSTEAFF
TRBD2	few	TRBV20-1	TRBJ2-3	TGCAGTGCTAGAGATCCTCAGCGGGGGAGCGGTACGCAGTATTTT	CSARDPQRGSGTQYF
TRBD1	-	TRBV30	TRBJ1-2	TGTGCCTGGGGGACAGCTGGCTACACCTTC	CAWGTAGYTF
-	-	TRBV5-1	TRBJ1-1	TGCGCCAGCAGCTGGGACCTAGCAAGGGTGAACACTGAAGCTTTCTTT	CASSWDLARVNTEAFF
-	-	TRBV3-1	TRBJ1-1	TGTGCCAGCAGCCAAGATCCGGGGCTTCAAGCTTTTTTT	CASSQDPGLQAFF
-	few	TRBV4-1	TRBJ1-5	TGCGCCAGCAGCCAAGTGGGCGGTTGGGGTTATAGCAATCAGCCCCAGCATTTT	CASSQVGGWGYSNQPQHF
TRBD1	many	TRBV7-2	TRBJ2-7	TGTGCCAGCAGCTTAGGTGGGACAGGGGGTACCGAGCAGTACTTC	CASSLGGTGGTEQYF
-	few	TRBV9	TRBJ2-7	TGTGCCAGCAGCGTCGGGAGCGTCTCCTACGAGCAGTACTTC	CASSVGSVSYEQYF